This is a list of T cell receptor beta chains from one sample in a study of T cells after yellow fever vaccination. MiXCR, run by TCRdb on the 5' RACE reads, gives a single entry per CDR3 protein. This table has some 320,000 distinct CDR3 sequences, over 4% appearing once. The sequences come from PBMCs, collected 5 days after the yellow fever booster vaccination. These receptors were taken from a man aged 18 to 35 who received the YFV17D yellow fever vaccine. Each CDR3 is given without its conserved first and last residue. Fields, in order: CDR3 length, V gene, J gene, CDR3 protein.

length: 9
V: TRBV20-1
J: TRBJ2-1
CDR3: SARSRHEQF

length: 11
V: TRBV12-3/TRBV12-4
J: TRBJ1-1
CDR3: ASSVRQGAEAF

length: 15
V: TRBV28
J: TRBJ2-2
CDR3: ASTTIPGGMNTGELF

length: 12
V: TRBV20-1
J: TRBJ1-5
CDR3: SALLGGGNQPQH

length: 11
V: TRBV12-3/TRBV12-4
J: TRBJ2-5
CDR3: ASRLPSVGTQY

length: 10
V: TRBV7-2
J: TRBJ1-2
CDR3: ASSLGQEIVV

length: 14
V: TRBV6-6
J: TRBJ1-3
CDR3: ASILDTLRAGNTIY

length: 13
V: TRBV7-2
J: TRBJ1-1
CDR3: ASRQWIGVQYGAF

length: 13
V: TRBV4-1
J: TRBJ2-1
CDR3: ASSHPASGPNEQF

length: 12
V: TRBV4-1
J: TRBJ1-1
CDR3: ASSLKWADTEAF

length: 13
V: TRBV18
J: TRBJ1-2
CDR3: ASSPSQGANYGYS

length: 12
V: TRBV20-1
J: TRBJ2-5
CDR3: SARDRRNRETQY

length: 13
V: TRBV7-2
J: TRBJ1-4
CDR3: ASSPPQGNSEKLF

length: 15
V: TRBV7-2
J: TRBJ1-4
CDR3: ASSRRGRGDTNEKLF

length: 13
V: TRBV6-6
J: TRBJ1-6
CDR3: ASRGPGGDNSPLH